This T cell receptor beta chain was found in a study of T cell responses to AZD1222 COVID-19 vaccine. Generated by immunoSEQ multiplex PCR, the TCRdb table keeps only in-frame clones and is missing some. The table lists some 140,000 clones, under 95% of them singletons. Germline lookup yields CDR1 GTSNPN and CDR2 SVGIG (reference sequence). The CDR3 loop spans 15 amino acids. With 3 bases clipped from V and 3 bases from J, the junction kept 4 bases outside the gene matches. V gene TRBV30 combines with J gene TRBJ2-1, with 11 positions matching TRBD2. The origin of this receptor is an adult in good health. Material: peripheral blood, obtained on day 0 of AZD1222 vaccination. Here the CDR3 DNA reads TGTGCCTGGAGGCCCGGGACTAGCGGCTACAATGAGCAGTTCTTC. Its protein is CAWRPGTSGYNEQFF. Together with reference TRBV30 and TRBJ2-1, the CDR3 gives the full variable domain: SQTIHQWPATLVQPVGSPLSLECTVEGTSNPNLYWYRQAAGRGLQLLFYSVGIGQISSEVPQNLSASRPQDRQFILSSKKLLLSDSGFYLCAWRPGTSGYNEQFFGPGTRLTVL.